This entry is about one T cell receptor (beta chain). This specimen comes from a study of blood T cell repertoires in COVID-19. Assay: immunoSEQ multiplex PCR; the TCRdb copy retains only in-frame clones and omits some. The repertoire holds around 150,000 clones, with about 83% as singletons. Unmatched junction bases numbered 11, after V lost 5 bases and J lost 6 bases. The CDR3 covers 17 residues. Germline V lookup: CDR1 MNHEY, CDR2 SMNVEV (reference sequence). The rearrangement links TRBV27 to TRBJ2-5; 14 nucleotides agree with TRBD2. The sequence was collected from a man in his 60s with acute or convalescent COVID-19. The sample taken for sequencing was peripheral blood. CDR3 protein: CASSPPPGLAGEKTQYF. In DNA, the CDR3 is TGTGCCAGCAGTCCGCCTCCGGGACTAGCGGGAGAGAAGACCCAGTACTTC.